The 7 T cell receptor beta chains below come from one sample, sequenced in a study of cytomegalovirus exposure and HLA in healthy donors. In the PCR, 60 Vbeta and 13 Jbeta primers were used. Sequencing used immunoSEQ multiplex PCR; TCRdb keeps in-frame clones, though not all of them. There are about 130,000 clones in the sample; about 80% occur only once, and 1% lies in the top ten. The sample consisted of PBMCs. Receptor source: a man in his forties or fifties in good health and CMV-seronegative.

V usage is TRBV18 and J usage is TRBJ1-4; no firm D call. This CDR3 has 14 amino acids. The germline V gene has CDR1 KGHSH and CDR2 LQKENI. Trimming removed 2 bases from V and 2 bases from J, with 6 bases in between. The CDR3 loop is CASSPGRTNEKLFF. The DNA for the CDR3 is TGTGCCAGCTCACCAGGGAGGACTAATGAAAAACTGTTTTTT.

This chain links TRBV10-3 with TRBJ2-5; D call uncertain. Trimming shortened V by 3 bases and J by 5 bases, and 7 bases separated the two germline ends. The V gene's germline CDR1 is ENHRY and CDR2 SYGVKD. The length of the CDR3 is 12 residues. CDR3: CAISDERETQYF. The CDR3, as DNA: TGTGCCATCAGTGACGAGAGGGAGACCCAGTACTTC.

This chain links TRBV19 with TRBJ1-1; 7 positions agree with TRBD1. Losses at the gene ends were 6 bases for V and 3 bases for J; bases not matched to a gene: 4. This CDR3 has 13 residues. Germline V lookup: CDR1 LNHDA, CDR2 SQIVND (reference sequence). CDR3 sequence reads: CASRITGDTEAFF. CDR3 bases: TGTGCCAGTAGGATTACAGGGGACACTGAAGCTTTCTTT.

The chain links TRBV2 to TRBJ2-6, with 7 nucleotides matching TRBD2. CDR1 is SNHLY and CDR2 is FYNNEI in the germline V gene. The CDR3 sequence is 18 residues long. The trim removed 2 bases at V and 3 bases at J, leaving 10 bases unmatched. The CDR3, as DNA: TGTGCCAGCAGTGAAAGCGGCGGGAGAGGGCTTGGGGCCAACGTCCTGACTTTC. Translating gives CASSESGGRGLGANVLTF. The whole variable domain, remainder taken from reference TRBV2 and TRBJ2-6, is EPEVTQTPSHQVTQMGQEVILRCVPISNHLYFYWYRQILGQKVEFLVSFYNNEISEKSEIFDDQFSVERPDGSNFTLKIRSTKLEDSAMYFCASSESGGRGLGANVLTFGAGSRLTVL.

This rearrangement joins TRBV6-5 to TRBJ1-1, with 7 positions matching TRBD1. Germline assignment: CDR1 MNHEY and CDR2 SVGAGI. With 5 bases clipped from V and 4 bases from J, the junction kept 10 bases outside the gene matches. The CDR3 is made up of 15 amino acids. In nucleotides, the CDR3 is TGTGCCAGCAGTCCCCTGACAGGGTGGGTCACTGAAGCTTTCTTT. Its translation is CASSPLTGWVTEAFF.

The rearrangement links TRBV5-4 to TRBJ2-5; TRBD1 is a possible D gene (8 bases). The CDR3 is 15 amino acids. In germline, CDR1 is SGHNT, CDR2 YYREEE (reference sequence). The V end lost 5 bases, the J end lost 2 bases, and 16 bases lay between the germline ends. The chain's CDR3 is CASRSQGGLQETQYF. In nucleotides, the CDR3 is TGTGCCAGCAGGTCACAGGGGGGACTACAAGAGACCCAGTACTTC. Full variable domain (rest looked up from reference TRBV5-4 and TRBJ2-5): ETGVTQSPTHLIKTRGQQVTLRCSSQSGHNTVSWYQQALGQGPQFIFQYYREEENGRGNFPPRFSGLQFPNYSSELNVNALELDDSALYLCASRSQGGLQETQYFGPGTRLLVL.

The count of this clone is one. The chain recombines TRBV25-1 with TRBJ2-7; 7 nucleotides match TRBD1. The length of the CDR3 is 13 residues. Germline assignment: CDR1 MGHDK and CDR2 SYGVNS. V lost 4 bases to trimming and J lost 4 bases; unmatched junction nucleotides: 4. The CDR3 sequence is CASSVNRGYEQYF. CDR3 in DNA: TGTGCCAGCAGTGTAAACAGGGGTTACGAGCAGTACTTC.